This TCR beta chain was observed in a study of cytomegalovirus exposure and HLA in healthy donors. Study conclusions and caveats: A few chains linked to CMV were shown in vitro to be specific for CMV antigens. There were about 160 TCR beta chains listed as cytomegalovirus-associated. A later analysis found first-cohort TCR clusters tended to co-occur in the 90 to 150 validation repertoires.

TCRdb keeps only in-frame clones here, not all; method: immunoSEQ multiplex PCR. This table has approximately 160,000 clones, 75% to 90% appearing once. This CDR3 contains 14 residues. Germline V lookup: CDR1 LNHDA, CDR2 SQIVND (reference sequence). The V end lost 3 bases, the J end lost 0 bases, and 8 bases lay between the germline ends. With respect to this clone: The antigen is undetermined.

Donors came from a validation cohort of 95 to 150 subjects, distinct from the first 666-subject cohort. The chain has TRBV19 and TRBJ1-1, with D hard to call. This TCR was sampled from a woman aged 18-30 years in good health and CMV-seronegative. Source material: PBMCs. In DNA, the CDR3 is TGTGCCAGTAGTATCGAGGGAATGAACACTGAAGCTTTCTTT. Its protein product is CASSIEGMNTEAFF.